The 32 T cell receptor beta chains listed next were all sequenced from one sample in a study of T-cell memory formation after mild COVID-19. TCRdb analysed the 5' RACE reads with MiXCR anew, one entry per CDR3 protein. The sample lists roughly 400,000 distinct CDR3 sequences; 15% to 20% were seen once. Sequenced sample: PBMCs or a T cell subset sorted from them (not recorded which). All receptors come from a man between 18 and 35 years old who had mild COVID-19 (a few samples of this study predate the infection). Cell type and time point are not known.

The CDR3 coding sequence is TGTGCCAGCAGCTTAGCCCCTAGCGGGGGAGGGGAGACCCAGTACTTC. It yields the protein CASSLAPSGGGETQYF. V gene TRBV7-2 combines with J gene TRBJ2-5, with TRBD2 matching over 10 bases. Germline values: CDR1 SGHTA, CDR2 FQGNSA. The CDR3 totals 16 residues. J was trimmed by 5 bases and V by 0 bases; bases with no gene match: 6.

This clonotype was detected many times. The J gene is TRBJ2-3, the V gene TRBV11-2, with TRBD2 matching over 8 bases. J lost 2 bases, V lost 7 bases, and 5 bases had no gene match. Germline V gene data show CDR1 as SGHAT and CDR2 as FQNNGV. The CDR3 runs to 14 residues. DNA for the CDR3: TGTGCCAGCAAACCCGGGGGGGCCACAGATACGCAGTATTTT. Its translation: CASKPGGATDTQYF.

This clonotype has only a few counts. V and J are TRBV12-3 or TRBV12-4 and TRBJ1-4; no definite D call. With 3 bases removed from V and 2 bases from J, the gap between germline ends came to 7 bases. CDR3 length equals 14 residues. The CDR3 DNA is TGTGCCAGCAGTTTGTGGGCGACTAATGAAAAACTGTTTTTT. This encodes CASSLWATNEKLFF.

This clonotype was counted a few times. The gene calls are TRBV6-1 and TRBJ2-7; 9 nucleotides agree with TRBD2. Per germline, CDR1 MNHNS and CDR2 SASEGT. CDR3 length: 16 residues. V shed 3 bases and J 3 bases; nucleotides not matched to a gene: 9. CDR3 protein: CASSEGGAGGYYEQYF. The CDR3 coding sequence is TGTGCCAGCAGTGAGGGGGGAGCGGGGGGTTACTACGAGCAGTACTTC.

There are a few counts of this clonotype. The chain has TRBV10-2 and TRBJ1-2; no clear D gene. V lost 6 bases and J 7 bases, leaving 18 bases between the germline ends. The CDR3 is 14 amino acids. Germline V gene lookup returns CDR1 WSHSY and CDR2 SAAADI. The CDR3 DNA reads as TGCGCCAGCAGCTCCGGGATCCCTCCCGTTGGCTACACCTTC. It codes for CASSSGIPPVGYTF.

This clonotype has only a few counts. This chain links TRBV6-6 with TRBJ1-2, with 9 positions matching TRBD1. The CDR3 is made up of 15 amino acids. Germline CDR1 MNHNY, CDR2 SVGAGI (reference sequence). J lost 12 bases, V lost 5 bases, and 16 bases had no gene match. The CDR3 DNA reads as TGTGCCAGCAGTAGCCCGGGACAGGGCTGGGGGCGCGACACCTTC. This encodes CASSSPGQGWGRDTF.

This clonotype was seen a handful of times. The J gene is TRBJ1-6, the V gene TRBV7-9; D remains unclear. The CDR3 has 15 residues. Deletions cut 4 bases from V and 2 bases from J, with 9 bases between. From germline, CDR1 is SEHNR and CDR2 FQNEAQ (reference sequence). The CDR3 region has the DNA TGTGCCAGCAGCTCAGGACTCGCCTATAATTCACCCCTCCACTTT. Its protein product is CASSSGLAYNSPLHF.

The chain combines TRBV7-9 with TRBJ2-5, with D unresolved. Trimming removed 3 bases from V and 7 bases from J, with 9 bases in between. Germline CDR1 SEHNR, CDR2 FQNEAQ (reference sequence). The CDR3 runs to 12 residues. The CDR3 coding sequence is TGTGCCAGCAGCTTGCAGGACCCGACCCAGTACTTC. Translated, it gives CASSLQDPTQYF. The variable domain in full, with the rest retrieved from reference TRBV7-9 and TRBJ2-5, is DTGVSQNPRHKITKRGQNVTFRCDPISEHNRLYWYRQTLGQGPEFLTYFQNEAQLEKSRLLSDRFSAERPKGSFSTLEIQRTEQGDSAMYLCASSLQDPTQYFGPGTRLLVL.

V is TRBV6-6 and J is TRBJ2-7; D tentatively fits TRBD1 or TRBD2 (5 bases each). Germline V gene lookup returns CDR1 MNHNY and CDR2 SVGAGI (reference sequence). The V end lost 8 bases, the J end lost 0 bases, and 14 bases lay between the germline ends. This CDR3 is 14 amino acids long. The CDR3 bases are TGTGCCAGCGGCCCGGGGCAAGGCTCCTACGAGCAGTACTTC. Protein sequence: CASGPGQGSYEQYF.

This clonotype was detected only a few times. The gene calls are TRBV4-1 and TRBJ2-5, with 9 bases that match TRBD1. J lost 4 bases, V lost 4 bases, and 7 bases had no gene match. The CDR3 length is 15 residues. Looked up from germline, CDR1 is MGHRA and CDR2 is YSYEKL. The CDR3 DNA is TGCGCCAGCAGCCTCCGGGACAGGGCTTCAGAGACCCAGTACTTC. Its translation is CASSLRDRASETQYF.

This clonotype was found a few times. The chain employs TRBV9 and TRBJ2-1; TRBD2 is a possible D gene (6 bases). The CDR3 has 15 residues. Between the trimmed V and J ends, which lost 0 bases and 2 bases, there was a span of 9 bases. Germline V lookup: CDR1 SGDLS, CDR2 YYNGEE. This CDR3 reads CASSVVAGTYNEQFF. The CDR3 DNA reads TGTGCCAGCAGCGTAGTCGCGGGGACCTACAATGAGCAGTTCTTC.

This sequence joins TRBV7-9 and TRBJ2-7; D uncertain. Germline CDR1 is SEHNR and CDR2 is FQNEAQ (reference sequence). The V end lost 1 base, the J end lost 7 bases, and 17 bases lay between the germline ends. The CDR3 is 15 amino acids. The CDR3 loop reads CASSLGSGLPQEQYF. CDR3 coding DNA: TGTGCCAGCAGCTTAGGCTCCGGCCTCCCGCAAGAGCAGTACTTC.

The V and J genes are TRBV29-1 and TRBJ2-3; D gene uncertain. The V and J ends lost 4 bases and 6 bases respectively, with 11 bases between them. The CDR3 has 12 residues. CDR1 and CDR2 (germline): SQVTM, ANQGSEA. CDR3 sequence (DNA): TGCAGCGTTGGCGGCCTGGGGGATACGCAGTATTTT. Its translation is CSVGGLGDTQYF.

This clonotype was counted between two and nine times. The J gene is TRBJ2-3, the V gene TRBV27, with D possibly being TRBD1 (7 bases). Germline V gene sequence: CDR1 MNHEY, CDR2 SMNVEV (reference sequence). V lost 3 bases, J lost 4 bases, and 14 bases lay in between. This CDR3 comprises 15 residues. This CDR3 is CASSFVEGAADTQYF. The DNA for the CDR3 is TGTGCCAGCAGTTTCGTGGAGGGGGCGGCAGATACGCAGTATTTT.

The rearrangement uses TRBV6-5 and TRBJ1-6; perhaps TRBD1 as D (5 bases). CDR1 is MNHEY and CDR2 is SVGAGI in the germline V gene. This CDR3 is built from 15 residues. V lost 5 bases and J 8 bases, leaving 16 bases between the germline ends. The CDR3 region is CASSREGGADSPLHF. The CDR3 DNA follows: TGTGCCAGCAGTCGCGAAGGTGGGGCGGATTCACCCCTCCACTTT.

The J gene is TRBJ2-7, the V gene TRBV27; D is unresolved. The CDR3 loop spans 14 amino acids. V lost 6 bases, J lost 4 bases, and 16 bases lay in between. CDR1 and CDR2 from the germline V gene are MNHEY and SMNVEV (reference sequence). The CDR3 DNA follows: TGTGCCAGCAGGGCAATGACCAGTTCGTACGAGCAGTACTTC. Residues: CASRAMTSSYEQYF.

This clonotype was counted a few times. The J gene is TRBJ2-3, the V gene TRBV5-1; weak D call: TRBD2 (5 bases). Trimming cost V 1 base and J 4 bases, with 16 bases left between them. Germline V gene sequence: CDR1 SGHRS, CDR2 YFSETQ. This CDR3 is 16 amino acids long. CDR3 sequence reads: CASSLRGEGLSDTQYF. Written as DNA, the CDR3 is TGCGCCAGCAGCTTGCGGGGAGAGGGATTGTCAGATACGCAGTATTTT.

J is TRBJ2-5 and V is TRBV5-1; D may be TRBD1 or TRBD2 (6 bases each). The V end lost 0 bases, the J end lost 3 bases, and 9 bases lay between the germline ends. CDR3 length: 14 amino acids. Germline assignment: CDR1 SGHRS and CDR2 YFSETQ. CDR3 residues: CASSLEGGKETQYF. CDR3 nucleotides: TGCGCCAGCAGCTTGGAGGGGGGCAAAGAGACCCAGTACTTC. The full variable domain, with the rest looked up from reference TRBV5-1 and TRBJ2-5, is KAGVTQTPRYLIKTRGQQVTLSCSPISGHRSVSWYQQTPGQGLQFLFEYFSETQRNKGNFPGRFSGRQFSNSRSEMNVSTLELGDSALYLCASSLEGGKETQYFGPGTRLLVL.

The sample holds a few counts of this clonotype. V and J are TRBV12-3 or TRBV12-4 and TRBJ1-1; possibly TRBD1 for D (5 bases). The CDR3 spans 13 residues. The V gene lost 5 bases and the J gene lost 7 bases, with 14 bases spanning the gap. CDR3 nucleotides: TGTGCCAGCAGTCAGGGATGGGGGGGTGAAGCTTTCTTT. Protein product: CASSQGWGGEAFF.

This clonotype turned up a few times. This rearrangement joins TRBV20-1 to TRBJ2-3; TRBD2 might be the D (7 bases). The V gene's germline CDR1 is DFQATT and CDR2 SNEGSKA (reference sequence). The CDR3 loop spans 13 amino acids. Trimming left V 7 bases short and J 2 bases short, with 13 bases between. The DNA of the CDR3 is TGCAGTGAAGGGGGGGTAAACACAGATACGCAGTATTTT. Translation: CSEGGVNTDTQYF.

J is TRBJ2-7 and V is TRBV4-1; 14 positions agree with TRBD2. The ends lost 4 bases at V and 5 bases at J; junction bases unmatched: 4. The CDR3 is made up of 15 amino acids. Germline assignment: CDR1 MGHRA and CDR2 YSYEKL. CDR3 nucleotide sequence: TGCGCCAGCAGCCGAGGACTAGCGGGGGGCAACGAGCAGTACTTC. The encoded protein is CASSRGLAGGNEQYF.

The chain joins TRBV7-2 to TRBJ1-1; maybe TRBD1 (5 bases). CDR1 SGHTA and CDR2 FQGNSA come from the germline V gene. The CDR3 totals 14 residues. V was trimmed by 5 bases and J by 8 bases, leaving 18 bases between them. The CDR3 sequence is CASSLEGFSPEAFF. CDR3 DNA sequence: TGTGCCAGCAGCCTCGAGGGGTTCTCCCCGGAAGCTTTCTTT.

The sample holds many counts of this clonotype. This rearrangement joins TRBV9 to TRBJ2-5; D remains ambiguous. Germline CDR1 and CDR2: SGDLS and YYNGEE. V shed 2 bases and J shed 2 bases, with 7 bases lying between them. The CDR3 totals 13 residues. CDR3 nucleotide sequence: TGTGCCAGCAGCGTGTCAAATCAAGAGACCCAGTACTTC. This translates into CASSVSNQETQYF.

V gene TRBV20-1 combines with J gene TRBJ2-1; D might be TRBD1 or TRBD2, each matching 6 bases. V shed 1 base and J shed 7 bases, with 17 bases lying between them. The CDR3 length is 15 residues. In germline, CDR1 is DFQATT, CDR2 SNEGSKA (reference sequence). The DNA for the CDR3 is TGCAGTGCTAGAGCCGGGGGCGAAGAAGTTAATGAGCAGTTCTTC. Translation gives CSARAGGEEVNEQFF.

This clonotype has a handful of counts. The chain employs TRBV19 and TRBJ1-2; no definite D call. The CDR3 extends over 13 amino acids. Trimming left V 7 bases short and J 4 bases short, with 13 bases between. Germline V CDR1 and CDR2: LNHDA, SQIVND (reference sequence). CDR3 in DNA: TGTGCCAGTAACTCGGGAGCTAGCTATGGCTACACCTTC. Translated: CASNSGASYGYTF.

This clonotype was detected a few times. The chain couples TRBV7-2 to TRBJ1-2; D ambiguous. V lost 4 bases, J lost 8 bases, and 8 bases lay in between. The germline V gene encodes CDR1 SGHTA and CDR2 FQGNSA. The CDR3 runs 11 residues. CDR3 coding DNA: TGTGCCAGCAGCTCGTTTCGGGGCTACACCTTC. It is translated as CASSSFRGYTF.

The chain couples TRBV9 to TRBJ2-7; no firm D call. V gave up 3 bases and J gave up 3 bases, with 10 bases separating them. CDR3 length: 13 amino acids. Germline loops: CDR1 SGDLS, CDR2 YYNGEE. The chain's CDR3 is CASSARWGYEQYF. The CDR3 nucleotides are TGTGCCAGCAGCGCCCGGTGGGGCTACGAGCAGTACTTC.

This clonotype was seen a single time. The chain couples TRBV10-3 to TRBJ1-1; perhaps TRBD1 as D (5 bases). V lost 3 bases and J 7 bases, leaving 9 bases between the germline ends. Germline lookup yields CDR1 ENHRY and CDR2 SYGVKD. The CDR3 totals 12 residues. The CDR3, as DNA: TGTGCCATCAGTGATAGGGGAGTTGAAGCTTTCTTT. It codes for CAISDRGVEAFF.

This chain connects TRBV7-9 to TRBJ2-2; 11 bases fit TRBD1. The CDR3 consists of 15 residues. Trimming at V came to 10 bases and at J to 5 bases, leaving 9 bases not matched to a gene. Germline CDR1 SEHNR, CDR2 FQNEAQ (reference sequence). The CDR3 region is CATTDRGLLTGELFF. In DNA, the CDR3 is TGTGCCACTACGGACAGGGGGCTGCTTACCGGGGAGCTGTTTTTT. The full variable domain, with the rest looked up from reference TRBV7-9 and TRBJ2-2, is DTGVSQNPRHKITKRGQNVTFRCDPISEHNRLYWYRQTLGQGPEFLTYFQNEAQLEKSRLLSDRFSAERPKGSFSTLEIQRTEQGDSAMYLCATTDRGLLTGELFFGEGSRLTVL.

This chain connects TRBV6-2 or TRBV6-3 to TRBJ1-5, with 7 bases aligning to TRBD1. CDR3 length equals 15 residues. CDR1 is MNHEY and CDR2 is SVGEGT in the germline V gene. Losses at the gene ends were 4 bases for V and 2 bases for J; bases not matched to a gene: 5. CDR3 sequence (DNA): TGTGCCAGCAGTTTGACAGGGACCGGCAATCAGCCCCAGCATTTT. The encoded protein is CASSLTGTGNQPQHF.

This clonotype was seen repeatedly, ten times or more. This chain's CDR3 is CASRRHRDARIREQFF. As DNA, the CDR3 is TGTGCCAGCAGGCGGCACCGGGACGCCCGTATTCGTGAGCAGTTCTTC. This chain joins TRBV7-2 and TRBJ2-1; D possibly matches TRBD1 or TRBD2 (5 bases each). The CDR3 runs to 16 residues. Germline CDR1 SGHTA, CDR2 FQGNSA. Trimming shortened V by 6 bases and J by 9 bases, and 24 bases separated the two germline ends. The full variable domain, in which reference TRBV7-2 and TRBJ2-1 provide the parts outside the CDR3, is GAGVSQSPSNKVTEKGKDVELRCDPISGHTALYWYRQSLGQGLEFLIYFQGNSAPDKSGLPSDRFSAERTGGSVSTLTIQRTQQEDSAVYLCASRRHRDARIREQFFGPGTRLTVL.

This clonotype was observed a handful of times. This chain uses TRBV18 with TRBJ2-5, with D maybe TRBD2 (5 bases). The CDR3 extends over 15 amino acids. The germline V gene has CDR1 KGHSH and CDR2 LQKENI. The V end was cut by 5 bases, the J end by 3 bases, with 16 bases between. CDR3 coding DNA: TGTGCCAGCTCAGGAGGAGGCGTTGGAGAAGAGACCCAGTACTTC. This sequence encodes CASSGGGVGEETQYF.